The 2 T cell receptor beta chains presented below share a single source sample, sequenced in a study of blood T cell repertoires in COVID-19. TCRdb's table, derived via immunoSEQ multiplex PCR, lists solely in-frame clones and lacks some. The data hold about 200,000 clones, with roughly 89% observed a single time. The sequencing input was peripheral blood. The receptors originated from a man between 60 and 75 years old who had recovered from COVID-19.

The sample holds one count of this clone. The V call is TRBV28, the J call TRBJ1-3; 7 bases are a match to TRBD1. Looked up from germline, CDR1 is MDHEN and CDR2 is SYDVKM. CDR3 size: 14 residues. V gave up 6 bases and J gave up 4 bases; unmatched junction bases: 6. CDR3 DNA sequence: TGTGCCAGCAGCACCGCCAGGGGGGGAAACACCATATATTTT. The encoded protein is CASSTARGGNTIYF.

This sequence joins TRBV5-1 and TRBJ2-7, with a tentative D call TRBD1 (6 bases). Germline loops: CDR1 SGHRS, CDR2 YFSETQ. The CDR3 spans 14 residues. V was shortened by 6 bases and J by 0 bases, with 13 bases between the two germline ends. CDR3 bases: TGCGCCAGCAACGCGGACAGCTCCTCCTACGAGCAGTACTTC. This sequence encodes CASNADSSSYEQYF.